This TCR beta chain is drawn from a study of cytomegalovirus exposure and HLA in healthy donors (dated by TCRdb to 2016 to 2017). Regarding the study in general: The roughly 670 repertoires of the first cohort and the 95 to 150 validation repertoires were produced on the same platform, according to a later analysis. The study combined high-throughput TCR immunosequencing, statistical association of individual TCRs with disease status, and machine learning to predict cytomegalovirus infection status. The aim of the study was to test whether cataloging public T cell receptors could identify signatures of past pathogen exposure. Along with the roughly 700-subject first cohort, a separate validation cohort of over 90 different subjects was used. Study-level results and caveats: In both the original and validation cohorts, the classifier was reported to diagnose cytomegalovirus status with high specificity and sensitivity. While some public TCRs were present in many individuals, most TCR sequences turned up only very rarely across donors. A total of 150 or so TCR beta chains were listed by the study as associated with cytomegalovirus. Three of the identified cytomegalovirus-associated TCR beta chains were confirmed in vitro to be specific for cytomegalovirus antigens. The validation cohort had no HLA typing available for a later analysis, so co-occurrence within that cohort was assessed over all 110 or so repertoires. Subsequent analysis determined that TCRs grouped into clusters in the first cohort also showed a tendency toward co-occurrence across the 130 or so validation repertoires, and 94% of cluster scores exceeded 0. According to the authors, the approach could potentially be generalized to other disease states and immunological phenotypes.

The method was the immunoSEQ multiplex PCR assay. For the original study's pipeline: A statistical classification framework was built to diagnose cytomegalovirus status from the catalog of TCR beta chain sequences. The immuneACCESS repertoire file appears here via TCRdb, limited to in-frame rearrangements. These files lack a portion of the clones; in checked studies, under half of the deficit traces to unresolved V genes, and the cause of the others is not known. V and J calls and clone size are given by that table; D and trimming were obtained from the DNA. Across this sample there are under 250,000 clones, with less than 85% seen only once. Clones ranked in the top ten supply around 5.6% of the sample. Between the V and J ends, shortened by 0 bases and 3 bases respectively, the junction contains 9 bases. Per the germline V gene, MGHRA is the CDR1 and YSYEKL is the CDR2. The CDR3 spans 14 residues, from the cysteine through the phenylalanine. Only the CDR3 DNA stays, 42 bases, in frame from base 1.

A note on this clone: This receptor's antigen is unknown. No qualities accompany the bases; no much larger clone lies one base away.

Donors formed part of the validation cohort, which comprised 120 or so subjects and was distinct from the first cohort of some 700 subjects. Sequenced material: PBMCs. The V gene is TRBV4-1 and the J gene is TRBJ2-7; the D gene identity is not certain. The receptor was derived from a woman aged 18-35 years in good health and CMV-seronegative. DNA sequence: TGCGCCAGCAGCCAAGATGTGTCAGTCTACGAGCAGTACTTC. Its protein product is CASSQDVSVYEQYF.